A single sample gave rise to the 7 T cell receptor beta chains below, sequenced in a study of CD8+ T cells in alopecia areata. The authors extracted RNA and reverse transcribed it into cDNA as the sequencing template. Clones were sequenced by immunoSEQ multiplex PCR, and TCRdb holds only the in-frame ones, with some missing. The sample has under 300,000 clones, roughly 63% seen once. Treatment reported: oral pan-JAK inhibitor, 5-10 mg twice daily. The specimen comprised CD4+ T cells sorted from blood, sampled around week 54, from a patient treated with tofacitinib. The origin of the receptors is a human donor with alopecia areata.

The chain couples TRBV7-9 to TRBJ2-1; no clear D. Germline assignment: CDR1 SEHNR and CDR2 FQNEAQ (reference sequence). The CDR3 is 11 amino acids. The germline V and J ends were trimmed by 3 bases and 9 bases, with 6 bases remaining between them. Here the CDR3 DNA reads TGTGCCAGCAGCTTGGGTACTGAGCAGTTCTTC. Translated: CASSLGTEQFF.

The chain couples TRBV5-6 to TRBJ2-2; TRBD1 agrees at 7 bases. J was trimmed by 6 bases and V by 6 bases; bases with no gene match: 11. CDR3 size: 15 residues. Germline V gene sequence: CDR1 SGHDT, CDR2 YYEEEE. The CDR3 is CASTSLGTAAGELFF. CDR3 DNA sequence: TGTGCCAGCACTTCCCTCGGGACAGCCGCCGGGGAGCTGTTTTTT.

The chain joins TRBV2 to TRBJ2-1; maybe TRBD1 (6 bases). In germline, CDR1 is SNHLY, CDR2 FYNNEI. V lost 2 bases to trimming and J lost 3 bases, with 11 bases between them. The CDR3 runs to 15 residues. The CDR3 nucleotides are TGTGCCAGCAGTGAATACAGGGTTAACTACAATGAGCAGTTCTTC. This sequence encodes CASSEYRVNYNEQFF.

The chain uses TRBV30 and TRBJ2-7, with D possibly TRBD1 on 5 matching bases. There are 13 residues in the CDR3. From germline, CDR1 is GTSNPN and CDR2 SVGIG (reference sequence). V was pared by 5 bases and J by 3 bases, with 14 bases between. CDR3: CAWLTVPSYEQYF. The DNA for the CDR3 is TGTGCCTGGCTGACAGTCCCAAGCTACGAGCAGTACTTC.

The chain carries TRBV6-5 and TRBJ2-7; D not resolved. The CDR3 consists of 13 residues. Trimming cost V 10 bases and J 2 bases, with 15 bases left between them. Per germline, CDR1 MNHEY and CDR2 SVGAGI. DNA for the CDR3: TGTGCCACCAGCCAGGCGGCTACCTACGAGCAGTACTTC. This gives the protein CATSQAATYEQYF.

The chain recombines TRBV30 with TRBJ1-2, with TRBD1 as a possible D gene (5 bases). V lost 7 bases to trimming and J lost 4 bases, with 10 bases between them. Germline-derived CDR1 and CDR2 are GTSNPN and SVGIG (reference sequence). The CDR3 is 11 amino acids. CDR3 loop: CASHRLYGYTF. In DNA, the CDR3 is TGTGCCTCCCACAGGCTCTATGGCTACACCTTC.

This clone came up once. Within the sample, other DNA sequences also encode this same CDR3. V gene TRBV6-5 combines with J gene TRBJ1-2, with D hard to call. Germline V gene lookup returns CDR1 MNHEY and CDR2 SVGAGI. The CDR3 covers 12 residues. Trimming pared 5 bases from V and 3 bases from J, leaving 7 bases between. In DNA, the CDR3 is TGTGCCAGCAGTCGAGGATACTATGGCTACACCTTC. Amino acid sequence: CASSRGYYGYTF.